These 2 T cell receptor beta chains originate from one sample sequenced in a study of T cells in Graves' hyperthyroidism and ophthalmopathy. Amplification of TCR beta CDR3 regions was performed using RNA transcripts as template. The TCR CDR3 was amplified in a first-round RT-PCR using the HTBI primer set. From the multiplex PCR reads, TCRdb called clonotypes with MiXCR, one entry per CDR3 protein. This table has approximately 330,000 distinct CDR3 sequences, about 20% appearing once. Sequencing was performed on blood. Receptor source: a woman aged 45-60 years with Graves' hyperthyroidism.

The V call is TRBV2, the J call TRBJ2-5; TRBD1 or TRBD2 may be the D gene (5 bases each). The germline V gene has CDR1 SNHLY and CDR2 FYNNEI. V gave up 0 bases and J gave up 3 bases, with 8 bases separating them. There are 14 residues in the CDR3. The DNA for the CDR3 is TGTGCCAGCAGTGAAGCGGGACGGAAAGAGACCCAGTACTTC. Protein product: CASSEAGRKETQYF.

With regard to this clonotype: A much more abundant neighbour one base away suggests this may be a read error. The rearrangement uses TRBV28 and TRBJ2-7; D unclear. The CDR3 has 11 residues. V was clipped by 7 bases and J by 9 bases, with 13 bases between them. The V gene's germline CDR1 is MDHEN and CDR2 SYDVKM. This CDR3 is CASNSPRTQYF. Here the CDR3 DNA reads TGTGCCAGCAATTCTCCTAGGACGCAGTACTTC.